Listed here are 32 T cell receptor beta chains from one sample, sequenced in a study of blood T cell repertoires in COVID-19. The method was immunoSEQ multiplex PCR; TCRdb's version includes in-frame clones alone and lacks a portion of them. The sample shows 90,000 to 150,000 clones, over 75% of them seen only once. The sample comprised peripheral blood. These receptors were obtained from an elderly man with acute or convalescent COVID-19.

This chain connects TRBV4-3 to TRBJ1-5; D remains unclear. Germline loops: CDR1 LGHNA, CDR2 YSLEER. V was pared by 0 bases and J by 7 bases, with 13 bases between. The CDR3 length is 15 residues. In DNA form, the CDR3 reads TGCGCCAGCAGCCAAGACCGGAACGGAGGGCAGCCCCAGCATTTT. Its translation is CASSQDRNGGQPQHF.

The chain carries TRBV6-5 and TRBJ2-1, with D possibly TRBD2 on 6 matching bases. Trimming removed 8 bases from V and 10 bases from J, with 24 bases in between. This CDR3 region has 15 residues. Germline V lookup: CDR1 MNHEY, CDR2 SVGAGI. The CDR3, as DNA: TGTGCCAGCTTACCACGGGGACTCGGTTCCAGAGAGCAGTTCTTC. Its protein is CASLPRGLGSREQFF.

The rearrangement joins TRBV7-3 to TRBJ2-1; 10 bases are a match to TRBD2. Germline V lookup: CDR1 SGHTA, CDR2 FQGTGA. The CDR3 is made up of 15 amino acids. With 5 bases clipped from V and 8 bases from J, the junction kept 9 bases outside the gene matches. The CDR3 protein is CASSPSGGARDEQFF. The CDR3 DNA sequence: TGTGCCAGCAGCCCGAGCGGGGGGGCTAGGGATGAGCAGTTCTTC.

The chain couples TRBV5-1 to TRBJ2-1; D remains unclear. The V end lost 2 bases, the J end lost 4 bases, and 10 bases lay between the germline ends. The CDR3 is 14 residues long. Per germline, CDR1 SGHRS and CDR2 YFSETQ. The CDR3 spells CASSFSTDYNEQFF. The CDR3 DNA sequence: TGCGCCAGCAGCTTCTCCACAGATTACAATGAGCAGTTCTTC.

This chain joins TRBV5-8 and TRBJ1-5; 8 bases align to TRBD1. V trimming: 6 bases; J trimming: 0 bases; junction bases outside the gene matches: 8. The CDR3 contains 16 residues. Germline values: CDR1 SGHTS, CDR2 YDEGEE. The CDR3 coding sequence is TGTGCCAGCACCTGGACAGGGACCTTTAGCAATCAGCCCCAGCATTTT. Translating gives CASTWTGTFSNQPQHF.

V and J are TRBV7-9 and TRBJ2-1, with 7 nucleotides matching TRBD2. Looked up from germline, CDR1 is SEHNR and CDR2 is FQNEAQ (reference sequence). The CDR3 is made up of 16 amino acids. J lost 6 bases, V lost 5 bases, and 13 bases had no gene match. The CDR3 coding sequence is TGTGCCAGCAGCAAGATTTCTAGCGGTTACTCCAATGAGCAGTTCTTC. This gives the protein CASSKISSGYSNEQFF.

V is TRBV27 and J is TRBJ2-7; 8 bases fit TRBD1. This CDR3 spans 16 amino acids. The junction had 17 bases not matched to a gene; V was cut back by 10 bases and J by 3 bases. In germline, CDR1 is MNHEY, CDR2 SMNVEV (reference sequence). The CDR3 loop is CATNGRTTGASYEQYF. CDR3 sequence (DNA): TGTGCCACCAACGGACGAACGACAGGGGCTAGCTACGAGCAGTACTTC.

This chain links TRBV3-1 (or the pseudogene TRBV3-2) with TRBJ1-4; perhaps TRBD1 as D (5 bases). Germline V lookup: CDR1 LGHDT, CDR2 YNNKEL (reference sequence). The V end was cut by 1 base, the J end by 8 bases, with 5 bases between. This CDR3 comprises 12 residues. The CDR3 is CASSQAGEKLFF. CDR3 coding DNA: TGTGCCAGCAGCCAAGCAGGGGAAAAACTGTTTTTT.

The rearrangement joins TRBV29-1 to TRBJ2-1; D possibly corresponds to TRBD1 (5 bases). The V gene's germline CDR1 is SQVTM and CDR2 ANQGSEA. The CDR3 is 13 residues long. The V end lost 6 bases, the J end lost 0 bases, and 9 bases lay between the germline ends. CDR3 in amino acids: CSVDSSSYNEQFF. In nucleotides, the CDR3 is TGCAGCGTAGACAGTAGCTCCTACAATGAGCAGTTCTTC.

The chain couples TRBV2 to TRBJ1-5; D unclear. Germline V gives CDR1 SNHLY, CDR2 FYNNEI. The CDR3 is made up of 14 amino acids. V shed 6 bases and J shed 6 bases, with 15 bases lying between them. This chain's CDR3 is CASRGEQIRQPQHF. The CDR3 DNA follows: TGTGCCAGCAGGGGAGAGCAGATCCGTCAGCCCCAGCATTTT.

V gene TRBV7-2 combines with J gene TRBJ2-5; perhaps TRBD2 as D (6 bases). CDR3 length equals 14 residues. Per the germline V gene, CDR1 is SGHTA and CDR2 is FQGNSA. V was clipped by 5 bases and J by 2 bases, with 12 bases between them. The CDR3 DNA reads TGTGCCAGCAGCCGGACTCGGGGGCAAGAGACCCAGTACTTC. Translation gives CASSRTRGQETQYF.

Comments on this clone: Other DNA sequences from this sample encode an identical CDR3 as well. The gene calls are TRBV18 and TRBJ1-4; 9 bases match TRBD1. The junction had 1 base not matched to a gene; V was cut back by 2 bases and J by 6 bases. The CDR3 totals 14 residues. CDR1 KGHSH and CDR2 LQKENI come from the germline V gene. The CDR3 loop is CASSPRTGDEKLFF. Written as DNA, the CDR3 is TGTGCCAGCTCACCAAGGACAGGGGATGAAAAACTGTTTTTT.

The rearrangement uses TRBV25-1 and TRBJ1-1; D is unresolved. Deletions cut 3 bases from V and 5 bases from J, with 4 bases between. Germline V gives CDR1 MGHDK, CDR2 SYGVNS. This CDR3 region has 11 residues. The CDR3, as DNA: TGTGCCAGCAGTGATCTTACTGAAGCTTTCTTT. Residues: CASSDLTEAFF.

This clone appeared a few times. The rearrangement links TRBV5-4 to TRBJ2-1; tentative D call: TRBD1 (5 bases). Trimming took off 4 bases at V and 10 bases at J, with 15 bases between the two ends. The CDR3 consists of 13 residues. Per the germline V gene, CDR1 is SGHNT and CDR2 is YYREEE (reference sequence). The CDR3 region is CASSKDRPGEQFF. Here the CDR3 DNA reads TGTGCCAGCAGCAAGGACCGCCCAGGGGAGCAGTTCTTC.

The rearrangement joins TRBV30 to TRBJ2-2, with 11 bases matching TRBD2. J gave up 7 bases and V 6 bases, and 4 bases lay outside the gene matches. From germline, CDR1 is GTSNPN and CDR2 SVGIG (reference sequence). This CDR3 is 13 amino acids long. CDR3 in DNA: TGTGCCTGTAGCGGGAGGGCCGACGGGGAGCTGTTTTTT. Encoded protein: CACSGRADGELFF. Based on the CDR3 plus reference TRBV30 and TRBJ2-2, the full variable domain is SQTIHQWPATLVQPVGSPLSLECTVEGTSNPNLYWYRQAAGRGLQLLFYSVGIGQISSEVPQNLSASRPQDRQFILSSKKLLLSDSGFYLCACSGRADGELFFGEGSRLTVL.

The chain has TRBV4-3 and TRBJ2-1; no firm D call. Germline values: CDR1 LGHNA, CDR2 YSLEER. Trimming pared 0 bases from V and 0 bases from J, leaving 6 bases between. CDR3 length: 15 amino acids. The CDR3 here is CASSQDYSSYNEQFF. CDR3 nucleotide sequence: TGCGCCAGCAGCCAAGACTATAGCTCCTACAATGAGCAGTTCTTC.

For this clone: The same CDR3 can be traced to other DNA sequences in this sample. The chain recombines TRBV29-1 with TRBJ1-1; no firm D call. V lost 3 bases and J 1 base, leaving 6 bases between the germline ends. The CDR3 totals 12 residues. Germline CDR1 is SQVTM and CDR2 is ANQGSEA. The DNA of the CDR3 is TGCAGCGTTGATCGGGGGAACACTGAAGCTTTCTTT. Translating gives CSVDRGNTEAFF.

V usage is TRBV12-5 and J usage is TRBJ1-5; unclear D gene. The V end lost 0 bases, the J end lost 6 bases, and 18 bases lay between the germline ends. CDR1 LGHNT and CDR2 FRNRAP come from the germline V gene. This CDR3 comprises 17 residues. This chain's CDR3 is CASGLVRPTAGVQPQHF. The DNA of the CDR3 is TGTGCTAGTGGTTTGGTACGCCCCACGGCAGGCGTTCAGCCCCAGCATTTT.

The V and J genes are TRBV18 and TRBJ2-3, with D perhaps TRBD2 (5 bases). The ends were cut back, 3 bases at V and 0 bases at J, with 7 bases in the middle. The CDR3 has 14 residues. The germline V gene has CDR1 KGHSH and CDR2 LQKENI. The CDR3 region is CASSPAGSTDTQYF. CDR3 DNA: TGTGCCAGCTCACCGGCGGGCAGCACAGATACGCAGTATTTT.

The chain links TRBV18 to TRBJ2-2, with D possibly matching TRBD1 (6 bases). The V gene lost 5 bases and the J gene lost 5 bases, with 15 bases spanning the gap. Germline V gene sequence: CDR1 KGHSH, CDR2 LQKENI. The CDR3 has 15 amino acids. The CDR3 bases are TGTGCCAGCTCAGGGTACAGGGATTTGACCGGGGAGCTGTTTTTT. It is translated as CASSGYRDLTGELFF.

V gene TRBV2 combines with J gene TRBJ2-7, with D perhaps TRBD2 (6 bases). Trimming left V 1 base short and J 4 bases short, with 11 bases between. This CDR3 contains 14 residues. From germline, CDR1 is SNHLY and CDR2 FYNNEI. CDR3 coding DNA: TGTGCCAGCAGTGAAGGGCTTAGCGGATACGAGCAGTACTTC. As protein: CASSEGLSGYEQYF.

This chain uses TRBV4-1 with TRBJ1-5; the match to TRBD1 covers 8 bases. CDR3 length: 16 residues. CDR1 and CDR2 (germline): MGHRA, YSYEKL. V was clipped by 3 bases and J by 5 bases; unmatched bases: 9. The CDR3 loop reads CASSQGGQGRYQPQHF. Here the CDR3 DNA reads TGCGCCAGCAGCCAGGGTGGACAGGGTCGGTATCAGCCCCAGCATTTT.

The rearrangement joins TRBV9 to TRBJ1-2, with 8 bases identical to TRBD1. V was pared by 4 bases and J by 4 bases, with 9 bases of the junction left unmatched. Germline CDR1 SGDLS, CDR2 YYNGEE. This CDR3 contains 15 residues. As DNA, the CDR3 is TGTGCCAGCAGCCCCACCGGACAGGGCGGCTATGGCTACACCTTC. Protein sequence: CASSPTGQGGYGYTF.

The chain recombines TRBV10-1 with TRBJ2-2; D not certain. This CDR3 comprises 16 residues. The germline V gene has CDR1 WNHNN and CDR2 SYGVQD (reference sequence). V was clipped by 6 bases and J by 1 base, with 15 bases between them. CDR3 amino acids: CASSPARRENTGELFF. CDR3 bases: TGCGCCAGCAGCCCCGCGCGTAGAGAGAACACCGGGGAGCTGTTTTTT.

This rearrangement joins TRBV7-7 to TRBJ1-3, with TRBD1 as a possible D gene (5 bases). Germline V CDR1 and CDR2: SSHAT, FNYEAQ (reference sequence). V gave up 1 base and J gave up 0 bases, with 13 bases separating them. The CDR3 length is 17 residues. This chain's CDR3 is CASSLDQGPSSGNTIYF. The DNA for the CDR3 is TGTGCCAGCAGCTTAGATCAGGGCCCGAGCTCTGGAAACACCATATATTTT.

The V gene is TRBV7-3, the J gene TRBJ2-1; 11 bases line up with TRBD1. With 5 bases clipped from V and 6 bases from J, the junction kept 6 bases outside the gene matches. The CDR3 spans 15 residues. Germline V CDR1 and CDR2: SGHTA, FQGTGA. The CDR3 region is CASSLAGTGGNEQFF. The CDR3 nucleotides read TGTGCCAGCAGCCTAGCCGGGACAGGGGGCAATGAGCAGTTCTTC.

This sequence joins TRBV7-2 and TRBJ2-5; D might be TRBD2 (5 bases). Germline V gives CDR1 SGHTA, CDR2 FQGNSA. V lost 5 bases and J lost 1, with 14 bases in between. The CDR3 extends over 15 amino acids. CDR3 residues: CASSPIRLAQETQYF. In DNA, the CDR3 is TGTGCCAGCAGCCCCATTCGGCTAGCCCAAGAGACCCAGTACTTC.

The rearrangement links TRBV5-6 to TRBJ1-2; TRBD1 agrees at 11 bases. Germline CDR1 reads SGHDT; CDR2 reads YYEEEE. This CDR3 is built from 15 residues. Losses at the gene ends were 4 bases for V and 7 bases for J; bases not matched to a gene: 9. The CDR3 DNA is TGTGCCAGCAGCCCGGGGACAGGGGGAAGGAGTGGCTACACCTTC. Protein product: CASSPGTGGRSGYTF.

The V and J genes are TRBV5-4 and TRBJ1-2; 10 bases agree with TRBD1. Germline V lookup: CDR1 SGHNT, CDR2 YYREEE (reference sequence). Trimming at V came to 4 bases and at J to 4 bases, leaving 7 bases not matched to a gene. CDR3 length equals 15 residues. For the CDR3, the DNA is TGTGCCAGCAGCCATCGGGACAGGGGTCCCTATGGCTACACCTTC. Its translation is CASSHRDRGPYGYTF.

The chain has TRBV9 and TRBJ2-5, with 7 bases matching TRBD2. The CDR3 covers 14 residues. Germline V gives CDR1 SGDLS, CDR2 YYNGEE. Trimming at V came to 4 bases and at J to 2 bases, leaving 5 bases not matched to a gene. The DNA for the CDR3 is TGTGCCAGCAGCCGCGGGGGACTACAAGAGACCCAGTACTTC. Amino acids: CASSRGGLQETQYF.

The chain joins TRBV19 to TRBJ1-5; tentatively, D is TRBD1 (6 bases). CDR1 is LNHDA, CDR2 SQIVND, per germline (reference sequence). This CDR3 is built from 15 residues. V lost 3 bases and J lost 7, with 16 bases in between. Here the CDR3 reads CASSIHRESGQPQHF. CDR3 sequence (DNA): TGTGCCAGTAGTATTCACAGGGAGTCCGGACAGCCCCAGCATTTT.

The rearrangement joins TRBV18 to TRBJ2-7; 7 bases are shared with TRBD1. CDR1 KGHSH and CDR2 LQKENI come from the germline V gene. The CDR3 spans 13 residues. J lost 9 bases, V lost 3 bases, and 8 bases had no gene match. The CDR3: CASSPAAGGWQYF. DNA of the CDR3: TGTGCCAGCTCACCGGCGGCAGGGGGTTGGCAGTACTTC.